These 11 T cell receptor beta chains originate from one sample sequenced in a study of T cells expressing NK-cell markers. TCRdb reworked the 5' RACE reads into one entry per CDR3 protein, no DNA. The sample table sets out around 180,000 distinct CDR3 sequences. Sequenced input: blood T cells: a sorted CD56 or NKG2C T cell subset, CD4+ or CD8+ T cells, or bulk PBMC T cells (not recorded which). These TCRs come from a man aged 18-75 years in good health.

V gene TRBV6-2 or TRBV6-3 combines with J gene TRBJ1-1; the D call from TCRdb, TRBD1, cannot be confirmed without DNA. This CDR3 comprises 17 residues. Looked up from germline, CDR1 is MNHEY and CDR2 is SVGEGT. CDR3 sequence reads: CASSYPLGGPSNTEAFF.

The chain joins TRBV19 to TRBJ1-2; without DNA, the TCRdb call of TRBD1 cannot be checked. Germline loops: CDR1 LNHDA, CDR2 SQIVND (reference sequence). The CDR3 runs to 16 residues. CDR3 residues: CASSIGPGVTAYGYTF.

The rearrangement links TRBV7-2 to TRBJ2-3; TCRdb reports TRBD2, a call that lacks DNA to check it against. The CDR3 has 17 amino acids. CDR1 is SGHTA, CDR2 FQGNSA, per germline. CDR3 amino acids: CASSPRLAGGFTDTQYF.

The rearrangement joins TRBV5-4 to TRBJ2-3; as DNA is missing, the TRBD1 call by TCRdb cannot be tested. The CDR3 extends over 16 amino acids. CDR1 and CDR2 from the germline V gene are SGHNT and YYREEE (reference sequence). The CDR3 protein is CASSPAGEFSTDTQYF.

The V and J genes are TRBV10-3 and TRBJ2-7; the D gene TCRdb calls, TRBD2, cannot be checked with no DNA. The CDR3 is made up of 15 amino acids. The germline V gene has CDR1 ENHRY and CDR2 SYGVKD. This CDR3 reads CAISGTSDTSYEQYF.

The V and J genes are TRBV28 and TRBJ1-1; without DNA, the TCRdb call of TRBD1 cannot be checked. CDR1 is MDHEN, CDR2 SYDVKM, per germline. The CDR3 is made up of 15 amino acids. The CDR3 region is CASTLGAEANTEAFF.

This clonotype is classed as medium-sized (0.01 to 0.1%) by frequency. The rearrangement uses TRBV24-1 and TRBJ2-5; TCRdb's D call of TRBD1 is untestable without DNA. This CDR3 comprises 13 residues. The germline gives CDR1 KGHDR, CDR2 SFDVKD. CDR3 amino acids: CATSEGVGETQYF.

V usage is TRBV25-1 and J usage is TRBJ2-2; the TCRdb D gene call, TRBD1, has no DNA to confirm it. The CDR3 is 15 residues long. Germline CDR1 and CDR2: MGHDK and SYGVNS. The CDR3 here is CASSDRDRGTGELFF.

The chain uses TRBV29-1 and TRBJ2-1; TCRdb's D call, TRBD1, is unchecked because there is no DNA. CDR1 SQVTM and CDR2 ANQGSEA come from the germline V gene. This CDR3 comprises 14 residues. The CDR3 spells CSVATVTDYNEQFF.

V and J are TRBV5-1 and TRBJ1-4; the TCRdb call, TRBD1, lacks DNA for checking. The germline V gene has CDR1 SGHRS and CDR2 YFSETQ. The CDR3 contains 13 residues. The CDR3 spells CASSLRDTEKLFF.

The chain couples TRBV2 to TRBJ2-3; the D call of TRBD1 rests on TCRdb alone, since no DNA is present to check it. The CDR3 covers 15 residues. CDR1 is SNHLY and CDR2 is FYNNEI in the germline V gene. CDR3 residues: CASSAWTGLADTQYF.